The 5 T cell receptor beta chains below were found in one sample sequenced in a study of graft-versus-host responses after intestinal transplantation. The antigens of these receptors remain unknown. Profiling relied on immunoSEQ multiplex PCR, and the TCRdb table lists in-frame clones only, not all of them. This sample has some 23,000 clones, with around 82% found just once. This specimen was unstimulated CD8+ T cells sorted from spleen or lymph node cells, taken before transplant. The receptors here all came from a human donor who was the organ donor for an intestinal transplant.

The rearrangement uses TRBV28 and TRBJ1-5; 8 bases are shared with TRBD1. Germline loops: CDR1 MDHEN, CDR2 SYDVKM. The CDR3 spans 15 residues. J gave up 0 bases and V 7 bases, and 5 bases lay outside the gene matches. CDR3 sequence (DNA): TGTGCCAGCAAACGGACAGGGAATAGCAATCAGCCCCAGCATTTT. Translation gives CASKRTGNSNQPQHF. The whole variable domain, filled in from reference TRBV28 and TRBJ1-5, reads DVKVTQSSRYLVKRTGEKVFLECVQDMDHENMFWYRQDPGLGLRLIYFSYDVKMKEKGDIPEGYSVSREKKERFSLILESASTNQTSMYLCASKRTGNSNQPQHFGDGTRLSIL.

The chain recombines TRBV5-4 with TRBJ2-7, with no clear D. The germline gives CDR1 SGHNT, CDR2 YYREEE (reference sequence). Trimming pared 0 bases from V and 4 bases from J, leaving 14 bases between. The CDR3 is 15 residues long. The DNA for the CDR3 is TGTGCCAGCAGCTTGGCCGGAGCGTGGGTATACGAGCAGTACTTC. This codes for CASSLAGAWVYEQYF.

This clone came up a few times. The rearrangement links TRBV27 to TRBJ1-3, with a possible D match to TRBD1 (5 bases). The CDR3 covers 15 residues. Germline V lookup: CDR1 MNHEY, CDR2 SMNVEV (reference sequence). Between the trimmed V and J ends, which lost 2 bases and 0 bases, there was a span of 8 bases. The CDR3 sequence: CASSLQGNSGNTIYF. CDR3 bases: TGTGCCAGCAGTTTACAGGGCAACTCTGGAAACACCATATATTTT.

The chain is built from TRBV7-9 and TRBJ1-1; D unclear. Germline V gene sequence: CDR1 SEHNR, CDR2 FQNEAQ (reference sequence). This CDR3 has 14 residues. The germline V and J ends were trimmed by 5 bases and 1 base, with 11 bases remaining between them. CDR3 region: CASSPSDWNTEAFF. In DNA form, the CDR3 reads TGTGCCAGCAGCCCCTCCGATTGGAACACTGAAGCTTTCTTT. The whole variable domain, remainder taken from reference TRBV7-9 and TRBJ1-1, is DTGVSQNPRHKITKRGQNVTFRCDPISEHNRLYWYRQTLGQGPEFLTYFQNEAQLEKSRLLSDRFSAERPKGSFSTLEIQRTEQGDSAMYLCASSPSDWNTEAFFGQGTRLTVV.

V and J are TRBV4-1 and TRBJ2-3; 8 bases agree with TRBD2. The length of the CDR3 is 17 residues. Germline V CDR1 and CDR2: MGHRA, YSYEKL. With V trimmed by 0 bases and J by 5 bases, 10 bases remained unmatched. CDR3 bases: TGCGCCAGCAGCCAAGAGCCGGGGGGGTATCGGGGAGATACGCAGTATTTT. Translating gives CASSQEPGGYRGDTQYF.